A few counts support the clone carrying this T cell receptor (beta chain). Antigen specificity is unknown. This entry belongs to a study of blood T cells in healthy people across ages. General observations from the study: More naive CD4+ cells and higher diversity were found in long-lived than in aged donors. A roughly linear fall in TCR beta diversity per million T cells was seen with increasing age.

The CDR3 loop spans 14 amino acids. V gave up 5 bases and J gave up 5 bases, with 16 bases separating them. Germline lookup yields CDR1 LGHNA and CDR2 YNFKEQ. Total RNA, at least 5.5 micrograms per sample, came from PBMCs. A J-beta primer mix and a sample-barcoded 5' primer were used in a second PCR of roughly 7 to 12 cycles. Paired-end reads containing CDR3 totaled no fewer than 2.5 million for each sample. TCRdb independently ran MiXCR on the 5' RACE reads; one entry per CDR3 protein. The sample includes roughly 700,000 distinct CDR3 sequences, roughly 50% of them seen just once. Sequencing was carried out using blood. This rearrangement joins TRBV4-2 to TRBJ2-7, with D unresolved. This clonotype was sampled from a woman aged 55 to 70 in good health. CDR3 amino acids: CASSVLGRPDEQYF. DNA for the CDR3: TGTGCCAGCAGCGTGCTAGGGCGCCCCGACGAGCAGTACTTC.